Given below is one T cell receptor (beta chain) in context. The TCR beta repertoire was assessed by survey-level immunoSEQ sequencing. TCRdb keeps only in-frame clones here, not all; method: immunoSEQ multiplex PCR. The sample holds around 50,000 clones, about 92% seen once. This receptor was identified in a man aged 40-49 years with rheumatoid arthritis. Source material: PBMCs.

CDR3 coding DNA: TGTGCCAGCAGCCAAGGCACCTCAAGCGGGGCTTTCTTT. Its translation is CASSQGTSSGAFF. This chain links TRBV3-1 (or the pseudogene TRBV3-2) with TRBJ1-1; D gene unclear. V dropped 1 base and J dropped 11 bases, with 14 bases sitting between them. Germline V CDR1 and CDR2: LGHDT, YNNKEL (reference sequence). The CDR3 is 13 residues long.